These 14 T cell receptor beta chains came from one sample sequenced in a study of cytomegalovirus exposure and HLA in healthy donors. The PCR contained 60 Vbeta and 13 Jbeta primers. Using immunoSEQ multiplex PCR, the repertoire was profiled, and TCRdb retains in-frame clones only, with some absent. The sample shows approximately 130,000 clones, around 83% of them seen only once. The sample consisted of PBMCs. The origin of the receptors is a woman in her thirties in good health and CMV-seropositive.

This chain connects TRBV19 to TRBJ1-5, with D unclear. Germline V gives CDR1 LNHDA, CDR2 SQIVND (reference sequence). The V and J ends lost 3 bases and 3 bases respectively, with 9 bases between them. The CDR3 extends over 14 amino acids. This chain's CDR3 is CASSILTANQPQHF. CDR3 bases: TGTGCCAGTAGTATCTTAACAGCCAATCAGCCCCAGCATTTT. The complete variable domain, with remaining parts taken from reference TRBV19 and TRBJ1-5, reads DGGITQSPKYLFRKEGQNVTLSCEQNLNHDAMYWYRQDPGQGLRLIYYSQIVNDFQKGDIAEGYSVSREKKESFPLTVTSAQKNPTAFYLCASSILTANQPQHFGDGTRLSIL.

The chain links TRBV6-1 to TRBJ2-3, with D possibly TRBD2 on 5 matching bases. V was trimmed by 7 bases and J by 2 bases, leaving 16 bases between them. There are 15 residues in the CDR3. Germline V gene sequence: CDR1 MNHNS, CDR2 SASEGT. This CDR3 reads CASTSKRTSTDTQYF. The DNA of the CDR3 is TGTGCCAGCACCTCGAAGCGGACCTCCACAGATACGCAGTATTTT.

About this clone itself: The CDR3 end shows no conserved phenylalanine or tryptophan, and so a read error is likely. The limits of the CDR3 on the DNA are not certain, so only TCRdb's listed CDR3 is given. The V call is TRBV5-6, the J call TRBJ1-2; no DNA check was done on the table's D call, TRBD1. The CDR3 totals 13 residues, both ends included. Germline CDR1 is SGHDT and CDR2 is YYEEEE. The CDR3 spells CASSLGQGAQQEV.

The chain links TRBV23-1 to TRBJ1-5; a weak D match, TRBD1 (5 bases). TRBV23-1 qualifies as an ORF whose function is uncertain. The CDR3 is 14 residues long. V lost 4 bases to trimming and J lost 7 bases, with 14 bases between them. DNA for the CDR3: TGCGCCAGCAGTCGGCTGGGGGGTGGGCAGCCCCAGCATTTT. Translating it yields CASSRLGGGQPQHF.

The CDR3 DNA follows: TGTGCCAGCAGTGGAGGGGGCCATGGCTACACCTTC. Translating it yields CASSGGGHGYTF. The chain employs TRBV6-1 and TRBJ1-2, with 7 bases lining up with TRBD1. V was pared by 4 bases and J by 6 bases, with 2 bases of the junction left unmatched. Germline assignment: CDR1 MNHNS and CDR2 SASEGT. The CDR3 is 12 residues long.

J is TRBJ2-7 and V is TRBV2, with D tentatively TRBD1 (6 bases). CDR3 size: 14 residues. Germline V gene data show CDR1 as SNHLY and CDR2 as FYNNEI. With 3 bases removed from V and 4 bases from J, the gap between germline ends came to 13 bases. The CDR3 is CASSDVGGAYEQYF. Here the CDR3 DNA reads TGTGCCAGCAGTGATGTAGGGGGAGCTTACGAGCAGTACTTC.

The rearrangement uses TRBV9 and TRBJ1-1, with D possibly being TRBD1 (5 bases). Germline V lookup: CDR1 SGDLS, CDR2 YYNGEE. This CDR3 comprises 15 residues. V lost 4 bases and J 0 bases, leaving 13 bases between the germline ends. The CDR3 reads CASSPPGLLNTEAFF. DNA for the CDR3: TGTGCCAGCAGCCCCCCGGGACTCTTGAACACTGAAGCTTTCTTT.

This clone is a singleton in its sample. The CDR3: CATSRELQFNQPQHF. The DNA for the CDR3 is TGTGCCACCAGCAGAGAGTTACAGTTCAATCAGCCCCAGCATTTT. The chain links TRBV15 to TRBJ1-5; no firm D call. V lost 0 bases, J lost 3 bases, and 9 bases lay in between. This CDR3 has 15 residues. Germline V lookup: CDR1 LNHNV, CDR2 YYDKDF (reference sequence).

V gene TRBV9 combines with J gene TRBJ1-1; 8 nucleotides agree with TRBD1. The trim removed 4 bases at V and 2 bases at J, leaving 7 bases unmatched. This CDR3 has 15 amino acids. The germline V gene has CDR1 SGDLS and CDR2 YYNGEE. In DNA, the CDR3 is TGTGCCAGCAGCAGTACCCCAGGGGGCAACACTGAAGCTTTCTTT. Translation: CASSSTPGGNTEAFF.

The chain recombines TRBV5-1 with TRBJ2-3, with D tentatively TRBD2 (5 bases). V lost 4 bases, J lost 4 bases, and 25 bases lay in between. The CDR3 spans 18 residues. Per germline, CDR1 SGHRS and CDR2 YFSETQ. The CDR3 region is CASSPRGHYGQAADTQYF. CDR3 coding DNA: TGCGCCAGCAGCCCTCGCGGCCACTACGGCCAAGCGGCAGATACGCAGTATTTT. Combining the CDR3 with reference TRBV5-1 and TRBJ2-3 gives the whole variable domain KAGVTQTPRYLIKTRGQQVTLSCSPISGHRSVSWYQQTPGQGLQFLFEYFSETQRNKGNFPGRFSGRQFSNSRSEMNVSTLELGDSALYLCASSPRGHYGQAADTQYFGPGTRLTVL.

This clone was seen a single time. V gene TRBV7-3 combines with J gene TRBJ2-2; D call uncertain. This CDR3 contains 16 residues. Trimming cost V 4 bases and J 6 bases, with 18 bases left between them. Per the germline V gene, CDR1 is SGHTA and CDR2 is FQGTGA. CDR3 bases: TGTGCCAGCAGCTCCTTTCCTTCCCCTCTCCCCGGGGAGCTGTTTTTT. Residues: CASSSFPSPLPGELFF.

The rearrangement links TRBV6-1 to TRBJ2-7; weak D call: TRBD1 (5 bases). CDR1 is MNHNS and CDR2 is SASEGT in the germline V gene. The CDR3 consists of 10 residues. In DNA form, the CDR3 reads TGTGCCAGCAGAACTCTTTCGTGGGGCGTT. This encodes CASRTLSWGV.

This clone was seen a few times. The J gene is TRBJ2-2, the V gene TRBV5-1, with D perhaps TRBD1 (6 bases). Germline lookup yields CDR1 SGHRS and CDR2 YFSETQ. The length of the CDR3 is 15 residues. Trimming shortened V by 5 bases and J by 4 bases, and 15 bases separated the two germline ends. In nucleotides, the CDR3 is TGCGCCAGCAGATCCGGACAGTTTATCACCGGGGAGCTGTTTTTT. Translated: CASRSGQFITGELFF.

This clone has just one count. The chain joins TRBV7-9 to TRBJ1-2; weak D call: TRBD1 (6 bases). The CDR3 contains 13 residues. Germline V CDR1 and CDR2: SEHNR, FQNEAQ (reference sequence). Trimming removed 5 bases from V and 4 bases from J, with 11 bases in between. The CDR3 DNA follows: TGTGCCAGCAGCCCCAGACAGGTCTATGGCTACACCTTC. It translates to CASSPRQVYGYTF.